This T cell receptor (beta chain) was identified during a study of vaccination and CD4 T cells after COVID-19. The overall study: For post-vaccine samples, collection took place a median roughly 72 days after dose two, ranging from 14 to 241.

General study findings and limits: A median of approximately 90% of reactive clones, in convalescent patients, became evident only post-vaccination.

Time point indicated: late sampling 161 to 241 days after vaccination in a few convalescent patients. V lost 4 bases to trimming and J lost 2 bases, with 9 bases between them. This CDR3 is 13 amino acids long. Germline V CDR1 and CDR2: SGHNT, YYREEE (reference sequence). This clonotype appeared a single time. Antigen unknown. MiXCR was run by TCRdb on the PCR reads, yielding one entry per CDR3 protein. Of around 28,000 distinct CDR3 sequences listed, 51% were seen once; the top ten hold roughly 5.5%. The source material was CD4+ T cells from blood, sampled about 7 months after SARS-CoV-2 vaccination. The clonotype was recovered from a human donor who had recovered from COVID-19. This chain joins TRBV5-4 and TRBJ1-2; D is ambiguous. The CDR3, as DNA: TGTGCCAGCAGCCCCTCTGGGAACTATGGCTACACCTTC. Encoded protein: CASSPSGNYGYTF.